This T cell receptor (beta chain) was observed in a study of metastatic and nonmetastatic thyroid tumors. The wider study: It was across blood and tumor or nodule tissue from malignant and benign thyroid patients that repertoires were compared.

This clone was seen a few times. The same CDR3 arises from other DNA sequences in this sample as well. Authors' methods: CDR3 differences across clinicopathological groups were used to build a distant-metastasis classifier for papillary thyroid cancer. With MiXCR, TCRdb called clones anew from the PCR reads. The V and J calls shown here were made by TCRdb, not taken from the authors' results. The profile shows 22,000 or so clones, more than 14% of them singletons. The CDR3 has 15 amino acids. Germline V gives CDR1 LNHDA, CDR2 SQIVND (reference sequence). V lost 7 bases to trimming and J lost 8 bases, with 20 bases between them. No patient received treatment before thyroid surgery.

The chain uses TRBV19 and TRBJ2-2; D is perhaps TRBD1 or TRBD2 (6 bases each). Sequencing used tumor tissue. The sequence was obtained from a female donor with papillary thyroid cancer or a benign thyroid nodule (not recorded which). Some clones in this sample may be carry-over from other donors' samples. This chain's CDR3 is CASIPTGSGTGELFF. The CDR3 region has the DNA TGTGCCAGTATCCCAACAGGGTCTGGGACTGGGGAGCTGTTTTTT.